The present TCR beta chain was sequenced within a study of OX40 agonist ivuxolimab in advanced cancers. This CDR3 comprises 15 residues. V was clipped by 8 bases and J by 7 bases; unmatched bases: 10. The germline V gene has CDR1 SNHLY and CDR2 FYNNEI. This table comes from immunoSEQ multiplex PCR, and its TCRdb copy is limited to in-frame clones, with some not included. The sample lists tens of thousands of clones, 93% occurring once. Source: CD4+ or CD8+ T cells sorted from blood, taken in a trial of the OX40 agonist ivuxolimab. This TCR came from an adult with an advanced solid tumor such as melanoma, head and neck, liver or kidney cancer. This chain links TRBV2 with TRBJ1-4; TRBD1 matches at 10 bases. CDR3 sequence reads: CASYPGDRGSEKLFF. The CDR3 DNA is TGTGCCAGCTACCCCGGGGACAGGGGAAGTGAAAAACTGTTTTTT.